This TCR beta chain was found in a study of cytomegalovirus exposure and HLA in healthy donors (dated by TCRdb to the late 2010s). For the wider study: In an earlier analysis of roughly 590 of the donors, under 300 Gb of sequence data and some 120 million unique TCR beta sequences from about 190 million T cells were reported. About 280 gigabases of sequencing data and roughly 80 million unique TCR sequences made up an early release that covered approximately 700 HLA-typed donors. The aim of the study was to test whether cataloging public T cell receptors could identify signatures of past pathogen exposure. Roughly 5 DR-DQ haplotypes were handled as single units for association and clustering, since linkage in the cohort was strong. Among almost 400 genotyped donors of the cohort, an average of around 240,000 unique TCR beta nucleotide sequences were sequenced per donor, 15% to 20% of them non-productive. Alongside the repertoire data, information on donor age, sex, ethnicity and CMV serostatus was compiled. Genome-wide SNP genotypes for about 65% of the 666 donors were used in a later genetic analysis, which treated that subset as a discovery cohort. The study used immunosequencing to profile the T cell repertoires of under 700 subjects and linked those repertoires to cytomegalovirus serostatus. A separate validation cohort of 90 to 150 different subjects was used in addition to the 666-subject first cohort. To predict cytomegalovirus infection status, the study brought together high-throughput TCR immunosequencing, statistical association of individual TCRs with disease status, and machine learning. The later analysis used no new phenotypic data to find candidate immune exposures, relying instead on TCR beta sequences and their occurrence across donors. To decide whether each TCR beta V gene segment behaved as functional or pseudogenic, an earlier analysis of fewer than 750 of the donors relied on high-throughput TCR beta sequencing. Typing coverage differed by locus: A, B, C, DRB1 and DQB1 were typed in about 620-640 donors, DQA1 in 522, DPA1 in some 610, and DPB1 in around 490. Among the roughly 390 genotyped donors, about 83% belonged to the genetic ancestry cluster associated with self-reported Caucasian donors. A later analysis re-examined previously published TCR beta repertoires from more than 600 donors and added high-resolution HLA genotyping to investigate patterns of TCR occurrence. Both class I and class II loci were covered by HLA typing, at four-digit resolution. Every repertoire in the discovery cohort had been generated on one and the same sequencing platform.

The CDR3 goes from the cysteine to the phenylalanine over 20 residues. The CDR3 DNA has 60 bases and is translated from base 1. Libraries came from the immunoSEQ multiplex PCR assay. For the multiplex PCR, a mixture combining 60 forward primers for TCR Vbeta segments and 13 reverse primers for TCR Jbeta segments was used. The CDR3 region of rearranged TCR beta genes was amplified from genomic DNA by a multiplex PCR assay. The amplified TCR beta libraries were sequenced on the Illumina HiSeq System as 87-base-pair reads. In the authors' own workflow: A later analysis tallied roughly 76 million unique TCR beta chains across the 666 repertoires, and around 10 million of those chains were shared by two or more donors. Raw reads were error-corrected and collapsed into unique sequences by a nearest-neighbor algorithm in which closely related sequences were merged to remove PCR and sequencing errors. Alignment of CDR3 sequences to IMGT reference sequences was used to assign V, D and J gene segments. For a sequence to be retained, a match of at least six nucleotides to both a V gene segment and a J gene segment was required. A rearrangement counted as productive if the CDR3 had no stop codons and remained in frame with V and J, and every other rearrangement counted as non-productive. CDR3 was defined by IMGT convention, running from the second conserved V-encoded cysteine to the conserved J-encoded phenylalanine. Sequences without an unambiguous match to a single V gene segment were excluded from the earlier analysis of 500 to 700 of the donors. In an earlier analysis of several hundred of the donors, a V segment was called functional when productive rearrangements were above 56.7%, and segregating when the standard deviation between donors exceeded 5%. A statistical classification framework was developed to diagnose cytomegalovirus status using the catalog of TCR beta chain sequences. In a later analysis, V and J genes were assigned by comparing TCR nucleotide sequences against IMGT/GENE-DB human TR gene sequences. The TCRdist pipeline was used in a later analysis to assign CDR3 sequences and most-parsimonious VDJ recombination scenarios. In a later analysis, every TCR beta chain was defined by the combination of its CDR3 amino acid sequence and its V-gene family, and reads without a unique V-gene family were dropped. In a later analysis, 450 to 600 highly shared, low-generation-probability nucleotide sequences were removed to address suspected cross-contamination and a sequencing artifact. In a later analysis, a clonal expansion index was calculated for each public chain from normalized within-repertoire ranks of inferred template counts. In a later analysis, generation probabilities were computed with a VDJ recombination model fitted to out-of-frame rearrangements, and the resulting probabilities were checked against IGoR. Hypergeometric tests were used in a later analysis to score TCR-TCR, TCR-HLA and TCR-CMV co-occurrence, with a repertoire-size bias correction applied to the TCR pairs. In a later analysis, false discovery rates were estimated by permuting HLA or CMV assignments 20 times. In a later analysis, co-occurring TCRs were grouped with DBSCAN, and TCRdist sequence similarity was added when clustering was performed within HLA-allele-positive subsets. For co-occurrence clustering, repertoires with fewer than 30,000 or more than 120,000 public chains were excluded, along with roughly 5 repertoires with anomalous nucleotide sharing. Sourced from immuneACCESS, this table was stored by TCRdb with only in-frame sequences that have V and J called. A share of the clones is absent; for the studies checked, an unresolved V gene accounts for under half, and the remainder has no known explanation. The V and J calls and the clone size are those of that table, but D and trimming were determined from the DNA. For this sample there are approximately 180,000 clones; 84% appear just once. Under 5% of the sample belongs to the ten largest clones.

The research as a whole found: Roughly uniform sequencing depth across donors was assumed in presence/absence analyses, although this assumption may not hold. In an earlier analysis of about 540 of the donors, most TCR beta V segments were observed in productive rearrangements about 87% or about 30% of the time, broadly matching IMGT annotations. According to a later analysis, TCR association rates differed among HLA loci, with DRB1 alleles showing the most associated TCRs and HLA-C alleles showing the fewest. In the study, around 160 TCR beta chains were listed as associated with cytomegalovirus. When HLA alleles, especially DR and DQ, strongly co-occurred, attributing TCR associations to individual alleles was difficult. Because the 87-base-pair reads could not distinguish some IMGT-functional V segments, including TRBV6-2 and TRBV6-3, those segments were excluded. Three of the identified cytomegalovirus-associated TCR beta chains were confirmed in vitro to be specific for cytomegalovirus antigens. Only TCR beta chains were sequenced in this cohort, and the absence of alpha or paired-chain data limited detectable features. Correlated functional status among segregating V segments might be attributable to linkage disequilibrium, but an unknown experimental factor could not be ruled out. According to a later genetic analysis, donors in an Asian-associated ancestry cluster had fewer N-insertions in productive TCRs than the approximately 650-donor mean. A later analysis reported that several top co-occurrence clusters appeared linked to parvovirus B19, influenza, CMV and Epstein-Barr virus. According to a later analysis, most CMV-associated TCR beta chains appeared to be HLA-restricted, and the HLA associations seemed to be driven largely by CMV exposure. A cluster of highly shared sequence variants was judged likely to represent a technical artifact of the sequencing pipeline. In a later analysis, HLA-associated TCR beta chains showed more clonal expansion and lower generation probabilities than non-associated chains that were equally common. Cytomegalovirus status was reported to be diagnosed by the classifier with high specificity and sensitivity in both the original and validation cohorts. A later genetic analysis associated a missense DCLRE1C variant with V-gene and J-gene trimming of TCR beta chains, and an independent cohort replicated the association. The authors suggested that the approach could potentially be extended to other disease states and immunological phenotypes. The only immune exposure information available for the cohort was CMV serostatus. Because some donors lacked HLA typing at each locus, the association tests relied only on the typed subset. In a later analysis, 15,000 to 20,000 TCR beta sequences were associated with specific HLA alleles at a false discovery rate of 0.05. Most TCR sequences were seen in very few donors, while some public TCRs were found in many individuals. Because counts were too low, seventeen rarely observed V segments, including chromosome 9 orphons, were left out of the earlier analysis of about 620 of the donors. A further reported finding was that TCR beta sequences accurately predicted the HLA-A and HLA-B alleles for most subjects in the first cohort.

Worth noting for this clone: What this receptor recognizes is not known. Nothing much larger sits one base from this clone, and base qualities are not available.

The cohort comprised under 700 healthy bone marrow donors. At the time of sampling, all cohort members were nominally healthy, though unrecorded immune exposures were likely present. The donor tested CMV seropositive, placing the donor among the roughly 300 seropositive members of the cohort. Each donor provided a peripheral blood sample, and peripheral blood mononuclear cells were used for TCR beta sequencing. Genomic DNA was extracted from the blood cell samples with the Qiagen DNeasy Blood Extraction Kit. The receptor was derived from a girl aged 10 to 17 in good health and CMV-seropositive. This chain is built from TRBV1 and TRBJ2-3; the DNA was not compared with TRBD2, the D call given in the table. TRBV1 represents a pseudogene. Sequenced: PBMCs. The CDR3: CTSSTLQGWTSGGPSDTQYF. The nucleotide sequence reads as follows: TGCACCAGCAGCACCCTACAGGGGTGGACTAGCGGGGGGCCATCAGATACGCAGTATTTT.